This TCR beta chain was sequenced for a study of CD8+ T cells in alopecia areata. Specified treatment: oral pan-JAK inhibitor, 5-10 mg twice daily. Sequencing used cDNA as its template, made by extracting RNA and reverse transcribing it. Some clones are missing from TCRdb's copy, which holds only in-frame ones; the method was immunoSEQ multiplex PCR. The sample lists around 100,000 clones, 50% to 60% seen once, with roughly 15% in the top ten. Germline V gives CDR1 SGHDT, CDR2 YYEEEE. The CDR3 consists of 15 residues. The J segment lost 2 bases and the V segment lost 4 bases, leaving 4 bases of the junction unmatched.

The TCR was taken from a human donor with alopecia areata. Sequenced here: CD8+ T cells sorted from blood, sampled at roughly week 55, from a patient treated with tofacitinib. V is TRBV5-6 and J is TRBJ1-5, with TRBD1 identical over 9 bases. The CDR3 sequence is CASSVTGGGNQPQHF. CDR3 nucleotide sequence: TGTGCCAGCAGCGTGACAGGGGGTGGCAATCAGCCCCAGCATTTT.